This passage covers 25 T cell receptor beta chains from one sample sequenced in a study of blood T cell repertoires in COVID-19. Repertoires were generated with immunoSEQ multiplex PCR, while TCRdb's copy carries only in-frame clones and drops some. The table records almost 400,000 clones, more than 70% of them present only once. The sample consisted of peripheral blood. These receptors originate from a woman in her sixties with COVID-19, enrolled during active disease.

This sequence joins TRBV4-2 and TRBJ1-2, with 9 nucleotides matching TRBD1. The germline V gene has CDR1 LGHNA and CDR2 YNFKEQ. Losses at the gene ends were 1 base for V and 5 bases for J; bases not matched to a gene: 11. The length of the CDR3 is 17 residues. The DNA of the CDR3 is TGTGCCAGCAGCCAAGCGGGACAGGGTAGCCTAGGATATGGCTACACCTTC. This encodes CASSQAGQGSLGYGYTF.

This chain links TRBV11-3 with TRBJ2-1; D possibly corresponds to TRBD2 (6 bases). The CDR3 is 15 residues long. V lost 1 base to trimming and J lost 7 bases, with 14 bases between them. The germline CDR1 and CDR2 sequences are SGHNT and YENEEA. In DNA form, the CDR3 reads TGTGCCAGCAGCTTAGGTGGGACTGGAGGGAATGAGCAGTTCTTC. This translates into CASSLGGTGGNEQFF.

The chain carries TRBV5-1 and TRBJ2-3; D is possibly TRBD1 (6 bases). With 4 bases removed from V and 8 bases from J, the gap between germline ends came to 14 bases. Germline values: CDR1 SGHRS, CDR2 YFSETQ. The CDR3 loop spans 13 amino acids. DNA for the CDR3: TGCGCCAGCAGCGAAGGACAGCTCGGTACGCAGTATTTT. Translating gives CASSEGQLGTQYF.

The chain is built from TRBV19 and TRBJ2-3, with TRBD2 as a possible D gene (6 bases). This CDR3 spans 14 amino acids. The germline V gene encodes CDR1 LNHDA and CDR2 SQIVND (reference sequence). V was cut by 5 bases and J by 2 bases, with 11 bases left in between. CDR3 DNA: TGTGCCAGTAGTGCGGGACCGAACACAGATACGCAGTATTTT. This gives the protein CASSAGPNTDTQYF.

This clone was observed once. The V gene is TRBV11-1, the J gene TRBJ2-5, with a weak D call TRBD2 (6 bases). Trimming left V 6 bases short and J 1 base short, with 9 bases between. Looked up from germline, CDR1 is SGHAT and CDR2 is FQDESV (reference sequence). The CDR3 sequence is 13 residues long. CDR3 amino acids: CASRGGLQETQYF. As DNA, the CDR3 is TGTGCCAGCAGGGGGGGACTCCAAGAGACCCAGTACTTC.

This rearrangement joins TRBV28 to TRBJ2-7, with 9 bases that match TRBD2. This CDR3 spans 16 amino acids. V lost 7 bases to trimming and J lost 5 bases; unmatched junction nucleotides: 15. Looked up from germline, CDR1 is MDHEN and CDR2 is SYDVKM. The CDR3: CASKQGGASGVHEQYF. The CDR3 bases are TGTGCCAGCAAACAAGGCGGGGCTAGCGGGGTCCACGAGCAGTACTTC.

The chain joins TRBV16 to TRBJ1-6, with TRBD1 matching 7 bases. CDR1 KGHSY and CDR2 FQNENV come from the germline V gene. CDR3 length: 16 amino acids. V lost 5 bases, J lost 6 bases, and 10 bases stayed unmatched. CDR3 region: CASSVQSWDSNSPLHF. The CDR3 DNA reads as TGTGCCAGCAGCGTCCAAAGTTGGGACAGTAATTCACCCCTCCACTTT.

The chain uses TRBV5-1 and TRBJ2-3, with D perhaps being TRBD1 or TRBD2 (6 bases each). The germline gives CDR1 SGHRS, CDR2 YFSETQ. The CDR3 runs to 15 residues. V was trimmed by 4 bases and J by 4 bases, leaving 16 bases between them. The CDR3 protein is CASSLGHGRADTQYF. The CDR3 DNA sequence: TGCGCCAGCAGCCTGGGACACGGGAGAGCAGATACGCAGTATTTT.

The chain recombines TRBV19 with TRBJ2-1; D is undetermined. The CDR3 spans 12 residues. Germline V lookup: CDR1 LNHDA, CDR2 SQIVND (reference sequence). V lost 5 bases, J lost 5 bases, and 7 bases lay in between. DNA of the CDR3: TGTGCCAGTAGTGGGCTCCACAATGAGCAGTTCTTC. This sequence encodes CASSGLHNEQFF.

The CDR3 here is CASSQAGRGVTDTQYF. The DNA for the CDR3 is TGCGCCAGCAGCCAAGCGGGGCGGGGGGTTACAGATACGCAGTATTTT. This chain connects TRBV4-1 to TRBJ2-3; 8 bases map to TRBD2. From germline, CDR1 is MGHRA and CDR2 YSYEKL. With V trimmed by 1 base and J by 3 bases, 6 bases remained unmatched. The CDR3 is made up of 16 amino acids.

This clone was detected only a few times. The chain links TRBV4-1 to TRBJ1-3; possibly TRBD1 for D (6 bases). The CDR3 has 15 amino acids. Germline V gene sequence: CDR1 MGHRA, CDR2 YSYEKL. Trimming stripped 3 bases from V and 2 bases from J, with 11 bases between. The CDR3 here is CASSQGGGAGNTIYF. DNA of the CDR3: TGCGCCAGCAGCCAGGGCGGGGGCGCTGGAAACACCATATATTTT.

This sequence joins TRBV3-1 (or the pseudogene TRBV3-2) and TRBJ1-2, with D perhaps matching TRBD1 (5 bases). This CDR3 has 14 residues. The germline CDR1 and CDR2 sequences are LGHDT and YNNKEL (reference sequence). The V end lost 3 bases, the J end lost 2 bases, and 10 bases lay between the germline ends. The CDR3 protein is CASSHHDRNYGYTF. The CDR3 DNA reads as TGTGCCAGCAGCCATCACGACAGAAACTATGGCTACACCTTC.

The genes are TRBV6-5 and TRBJ2-1; 12 bases line up with TRBD2. Looked up from germline, CDR1 is MNHEY and CDR2 is SVGAGI. V shed 8 bases, J shed 3 bases, and the junction held 2 bases outside the gene matches. This CDR3 contains 14 residues. The CDR3, as DNA: TGTGCCAGCGAACTAGCGGGGGGCTACAATGAGCAGTTCTTC. Protein sequence: CASELAGGYNEQFF.

The CDR3 DNA reads as TGCAGCGCTGGGACAGATGGCTACACCTTC. Translating it yields CSAGTDGYTF. This chain joins TRBV29-1 and TRBJ1-2, with 7 bases matching TRBD1. Trimming cost V 7 bases and J 6 bases; bases outside gene matches: 2. This CDR3 has 10 residues. Germline-derived CDR1 and CDR2 are SQVTM and ANQGSEA.

The rearrangement uses TRBV2 and TRBJ1-2; a weak D match, TRBD1 (5 bases). Germline V lookup: CDR1 SNHLY, CDR2 FYNNEI. Trimming took off 6 bases at V and 0 bases at J, with 17 bases between the two ends. The CDR3 covers 16 residues. CDR3 protein: CASRKGTGVTNYGYTF. The CDR3 DNA follows: TGTGCCAGCAGGAAGGGGACGGGGGTTACTAACTATGGCTACACCTTC.

The rearrangement joins TRBV28 to TRBJ2-7; D might be TRBD1 (5 bases). Trimming took off 6 bases at V and 0 bases at J, with 12 bases between the two ends. Germline CDR1 is MDHEN and CDR2 is SYDVKM. This CDR3 spans 14 amino acids. CDR3 loop: CASRPRQSSYEQYF. CDR3 DNA sequence: TGTGCCAGCAGACCCCGACAGAGCTCCTACGAGCAGTACTTC.

The chain is built from TRBV7-6 and TRBJ1-6; D gene uncertain. The CDR3 covers 16 residues. The V end lost 3 bases, the J end lost 5 bases, and 14 bases lay between the germline ends. CDR1 and CDR2 from the germline V gene are SGHVS and FNYEAQ. This CDR3 reads CASSLSSSVNNSPLHF. The CDR3 DNA sequence: TGTGCCAGCAGCTTGTCCTCAAGCGTGAATAATTCACCCCTCCACTTT. Supplemented by reference TRBV7-6 and TRBJ1-6, the full variable domain reads GAGVSQSPRYKVTKRGQDVALRCDPISGHVSLYWYRQALGQGPEFLTYFNYEAQQDKSGLPNDRFSAERPEGSISTLTIQRTEQRDSAMYRCASSLSSSVNNSPLHFGNGTRLTVT.

This chain joins TRBV7-3 and TRBJ1-2; D gene uncertain. CDR3 length: 14 residues. Germline CDR1 SGHTA, CDR2 FQGTGA. V lost 3 bases, J lost 2 bases, and 10 bases lay in between. CDR3 protein: CASSLGRWNYGYTF. CDR3 bases: TGTGCCAGCAGCTTGGGCAGATGGAACTATGGCTACACCTTC. Using reference TRBV7-3 and TRBJ1-2 for the parts outside the CDR3, the full variable domain is GAGVSQTPSNKVTEKGKYVELRCDPISGHTALYWYRQSLGQGPEFLIYFQGTGAADDSGLPNDRFFAVRPEGSVSTLKIQRTERGDSAVYLCASSLGRWNYGYTFGSGTRLTVV.

The V and J genes are TRBV9 and TRBJ1-1; D gene unclear. The V gene's germline CDR1 is SGDLS and CDR2 YYNGEE. There are 14 residues in the CDR3. V was trimmed by 4 bases and J by 3 bases, leaving 13 bases between them. As DNA, the CDR3 is TGTGCCAGCAGCCCCCGCCGAGTTCACACTGAAGCTTTCTTT. Translated: CASSPRRVHTEAFF.

This clone was observed at least ten times. This chain joins TRBV25-1 and TRBJ1-5; TRBD1 might be the D (5 bases). Per germline, CDR1 MGHDK and CDR2 SYGVNS. The V end was cut by 3 bases, the J end by 7 bases, with 19 bases between. The CDR3 spans 16 residues. The CDR3 is CASSESREGLGQPQHF. The CDR3 bases are TGTGCCAGCAGTGAGTCCAGGGAGGGATTAGGACAGCCCCAGCATTTT.

The V and J genes are TRBV28 and TRBJ2-5; no clear D gene. The V end lost 5 bases, the J end lost 3 bases, and 4 bases lay between the germline ends. Germline CDR1 MDHEN, CDR2 SYDVKM. The CDR3 loop spans 11 amino acids. The CDR3 DNA is TGTGCCAGCAGTCCCGAAGAGACCCAGTACTTC. As protein: CASSPEETQYF.

This chain joins TRBV27 and TRBJ1-1; 7 nucleotides agree with TRBD1. V lost 6 bases to trimming and J lost 0 bases; unmatched junction nucleotides: 10. The CDR3 has 16 amino acids. Per the germline V gene, CDR1 is MNHEY and CDR2 is SMNVEV (reference sequence). CDR3 in DNA: TGTGCCAGCAGCCTCGCCCCAGGGGGGATGAACACTGAAGCTTTCTTT. Protein product: CASSLAPGGMNTEAFF.

The CDR3 loop is CASSGGRTETSYEQYF. CDR3 DNA sequence: TGTGCCAGCAGCGGGGGACGGACAGAAACTTCCTACGAGCAGTACTTC. V gene TRBV9 combines with J gene TRBJ2-7; D might be TRBD1 (6 bases). The CDR3 totals 16 residues. The ends were cut back, 3 bases at V and 1 base at J, with 17 bases in the middle. Germline values: CDR1 SGDLS, CDR2 YYNGEE.

CDR3: CSASLNQPQHF. CDR3 DNA sequence: TGCAGTGCTAGTTTAAATCAGCCCCAGCATTTT. The chain employs TRBV20-1 and TRBJ1-5; D gene unclear. The ends were cut back, 3 bases at V and 4 bases at J, with 4 bases in the middle. Germline-derived CDR1 and CDR2 are DFQATT and SNEGSKA (reference sequence). This CDR3 comprises 11 residues.

The chain recombines TRBV5-1 with TRBJ2-7, with 8 nucleotides matching TRBD1. The length of the CDR3 is 15 residues. The germline V gene has CDR1 SGHRS and CDR2 YFSETQ. V shed 4 bases and J 4 bases; nucleotides not matched to a gene: 10. The CDR3 is CASSPGPRQGYEQYF. The CDR3 DNA sequence: TGCGCCAGCAGCCCGGGCCCTAGACAGGGGTACGAGCAGTACTTC.